Below, 22 T cell receptor beta chains from the same sample are listed, as sequenced in a study of cytomegalovirus exposure and HLA in healthy donors (dated by TCRdb to the late 2010s). Receptor amplification or capture employed the immunoSEQ multiplex PCR assay. The multiplex PCR relied on a mix of 60 forward primers for TCR Vbeta segments and 13 reverse primers for TCR Jbeta segments. TCRdb stores this immuneACCESS table with in-frame sequences only. Part of the clones is absent; in the studies checked, under half of the shortfall reflects unresolved V genes, and no reason is known for the rest. This specimen's table enumerates around 120,000 clones. 3% to 4.5% of the sample belongs to the ten largest clones. Sequenced sample: PBMCs. The receptors derive from a man aged 18 to 30 in good health and CMV-seronegative.

This chain joins TRBV7-9 and TRBJ2-3; TRBD1 agrees at 7 bases. The trim removed 3 bases at V and 6 bases at J, leaving 6 bases unmatched. The CDR3 sequence is 14 residues long. CDR1 and CDR2 from the germline V gene are SEHNR and FQNEAQ (reference sequence). The CDR3 here is CASSFQDRADTQYF. Here the CDR3 DNA reads TGTGCCAGCAGCTTCCAAGACAGGGCCGATACGCAGTATTTT.

The chain is built from TRBV5-6 and TRBJ2-2; 7 bases fit TRBD1. J lost 2 bases, V lost 0 bases, and 4 bases had no gene match. The CDR3 is 16 residues long. The germline CDR1 and CDR2 sequences are SGHDT and YYEEEE. CDR3: CASSLGRTGNTGELFF. CDR3 coding DNA: TGTGCCAGCAGCTTGGGTAGGACAGGAAACACCGGGGAGCTGTTTTTT.

V and J are TRBV27 and TRBJ2-6, with D possibly TRBD1 on 5 matching bases. Germline CDR1 MNHEY, CDR2 SMNVEV (reference sequence). V was pared by 6 bases and J by 1 base, with 13 bases between. This CDR3 is 16 amino acids long. For the CDR3, the DNA is TGTGCCAGCAGAGGTTTGGGGCTTTCTGGGGCCAACGTCCTGACTTTC. Residues: CASRGLGLSGANVLTF.

The chain employs TRBV15 and TRBJ2-1; 9 bases align to TRBD2. Germline V lookup: CDR1 LNHNV, CDR2 YYDKDF (reference sequence). This CDR3 spans 18 amino acids. V was pared by 1 base and J by 4 bases, with 11 bases of the junction left unmatched. CDR3 region: CATSRGLLEAGGYNEQFF. The CDR3 coding sequence is TGTGCCACCAGCAGAGGACTCTTGGAAGCGGGGGGTTACAATGAGCAGTTCTTC.

The chain combines TRBV7-8 with TRBJ2-7, with D possibly matching TRBD1 (5 bases). Trimming shortened V by 5 bases and J by 6 bases, and 20 bases separated the two germline ends. The CDR3 extends over 15 amino acids. The germline V gene has CDR1 SGHVS and CDR2 FQNEAQ. Written as DNA, the CDR3 is TGTGCCAGCAGCCCCGAAGAAGTCAGGGTGAGCGAGCAGTACTTC. It is translated as CASSPEEVRVSEQYF.

The V and J genes are TRBV11-3 and TRBJ2-1; tentative D call: TRBD2 (6 bases). V lost 3 bases and J 3 bases, leaving 12 bases between the germline ends. The V gene's germline CDR1 is SGHNT and CDR2 YENEEA. The CDR3 has 15 amino acids. This CDR3 is CASSFQGGVYNEQFF. The CDR3 DNA reads TGTGCCAGCAGCTTTCAAGGCGGGGTCTACAATGAGCAGTTCTTC.

The rearrangement links TRBV19 to TRBJ2-1, with 16 bases matching TRBD2. The ends lost 3 bases at V and 3 bases at J; junction bases unmatched: 8. This CDR3 has 19 amino acids. Germline V CDR1 and CDR2: LNHDA, SQIVND (reference sequence). This chain's CDR3 is CASSIQGLAGGPNYNEQFF. The CDR3 bases are TGTGCCAGTAGTATTCAGGGACTAGCGGGAGGGCCCAACTACAATGAGCAGTTCTTC.

This rearrangement joins TRBV6-1 to TRBJ1-1, with 8 bases that match TRBD1. The ends lost 8 bases at V and 5 bases at J; junction bases unmatched: 10. Germline values: CDR1 MNHNS, CDR2 SASEGT. The CDR3 covers 14 residues. The CDR3 loop reads CASAGTGRGTEAFF. The CDR3 coding sequence is TGTGCCAGCGCCGGGACAGGTAGGGGGACTGAAGCTTTCTTT.

CDR3 loop: CASSLAPWWRPPNYGYTF. The CDR3 nucleotides are TGCGCCAGCAGCTTGGCCCCCTGGTGGAGACCCCCGAACTATGGCTACACCTTC. The gene calls are TRBV5-1 and TRBJ1-2, with unresolved D. Trimming pared 0 bases from V and 2 bases from J, leaving 20 bases between. This CDR3 spans 18 amino acids. Germline V gives CDR1 SGHRS, CDR2 YFSETQ. The variable domain in full, completed from reference TRBV5-1 and TRBJ1-2, reads KAGVTQTPRYLIKTRGQQVTLSCSPISGHRSVSWYQQTPGQGLQFLFEYFSETQRNKGNFPGRFSGRQFSNSRSEMNVSTLELGDSALYLCASSLAPWWRPPNYGYTFGSGTRLTVV.

This chain joins TRBV5-1 and TRBJ2-5; 9 positions agree with TRBD2. The J call is doubtful: the DNA matches TRBJ2-7 better. This CDR3 is 15 amino acids long. The germline gives CDR1 SGHRS, CDR2 YFSETQ. CDR3 loop: CASSPGLAGTYEQYF. CDR3 nucleotide sequence: TGCGCCAGCAGCCCGGGACTAGCCGGTACCTACGAGCAGTACTTC.

This sequence joins TRBV19 and TRBJ2-3; TRBD2 matches at 8 bases. The CDR3 is made up of 14 amino acids. Germline trimming cut 2 bases from V and 6 bases from J; bases unmatched to any gene: 4. Germline CDR1 LNHDA, CDR2 SQIVND (reference sequence). The CDR3 nucleotides read TGTGCCAGTAGTATACGGGAGGGCCTGGATACGCAGTATTTT. Translation gives CASSIREGLDTQYF.

The chain couples TRBV9 to TRBJ2-2; 8 nucleotides match TRBD1. The CDR3 covers 16 residues. The germline V gene encodes CDR1 SGDLS and CDR2 YYNGEE. Trimming at V came to 3 bases and at J to 6 bases, leaving 10 bases not matched to a gene. The DNA for the CDR3 is TGTGCCAGCAGCGCCGCGGACAGGGATATTTCCGGGGAGCTGTTTTTT. Its protein product is CASSAADRDISGELFF.

V is TRBV18 and J is TRBJ2-7, with D unclear. CDR1 is KGHSH, CDR2 LQKENI, per germline. Trimming took 5 bases from V and 5 from J, leaving 7 bases between them. The CDR3 runs 11 residues. DNA for the CDR3: TGTGCCAGCTCAGATGGAGACGAGCAGTACTTC. This translates into CASSDGDEQYF. Based on the CDR3 plus reference TRBV18 and TRBJ2-7, the full variable domain is NAGVMQNPRHLVRRRGQEARLRCSPMKGHSHVYWYRQLPEEGLKFMVYLQKENIIDESGMPKERFSAEFPKEGPSILRIQQVVRGDSAAYFCASSDGDEQYFGPGTRLTVT.

The chain employs TRBV27 and TRBJ2-7, with D unclear. The V end lost 5 bases, the J end lost 6 bases, and 14 bases lay between the germline ends. The germline CDR1 and CDR2 sequences are MNHEY and SMNVEV (reference sequence). The CDR3 is 13 amino acids. The CDR3 DNA sequence: TGTGCCAGCAGTCCTTTGCTGGGCTCCGAGCAGTACTTC. It translates to CASSPLLGSEQYF.

The chain combines TRBV10-2 with TRBJ1-1, with D hard to call. V was clipped by 8 bases and J by 1 base, with 8 bases between them. The CDR3 is made up of 12 amino acids. Germline values: CDR1 WSHSY, CDR2 SAAADI. CDR3 sequence: CASQEGNTEAFF. The CDR3 DNA follows: TGCGCCAGCCAGGAGGGGAACACTGAAGCTTTCTTT.

The DNA for the CDR3 is TGTGCCAGCAGCCTGCCCGGGCTAGGGGTCTACAATGAGCAGTTCTTC. Amino acids: CASSLPGLGVYNEQFF. The gene calls are TRBV2 and TRBJ2-1; perhaps TRBD1 as D (5 bases). This CDR3 has 16 residues. Looked up from germline, CDR1 is SNHLY and CDR2 is FYNNEI. V was shortened by 6 bases and J by 3 bases, with 18 bases between the two germline ends.

The chain combines TRBV5-1 with TRBJ1-1; D not resolved. V was trimmed by 0 bases and J by 1 base, leaving 7 bases between them. CDR1 SGHRS and CDR2 YFSETQ come from the germline V gene. The CDR3 has 14 residues. The CDR3 nucleotides are TGCGCCAGCAGCTTGGACAGACGGAACACTGAAGCTTTCTTT. Translation: CASSLDRRNTEAFF.

V and J are TRBV5-6 and TRBJ1-5; D might be TRBD1 (5 bases). Germline CDR1 reads SGHDT; CDR2 reads YYEEEE. The V end lost 0 bases, the J end lost 3 bases, and 7 bases lay between the germline ends. The CDR3 has 14 residues. In DNA, the CDR3 is TGTGCCAGCAGCTTGGCAGGGATCAATCAGCCCCAGCATTTT. It encodes CASSLAGINQPQHF.

The chain is built from TRBV2 and TRBJ2-2; maybe TRBD2 (5 bases). The CDR3 covers 14 residues. V was clipped by 4 bases and J by 7 bases, with 13 bases between them. Per the germline V gene, CDR1 is SNHLY and CDR2 is FYNNEI. The CDR3, as DNA: TGTGCCAGCAGTGTTCAGAGAGGGAACGGGGAGCTGTTTTTT. It is translated as CASSVQRGNGELFF.

The chain employs TRBV28 and TRBJ1-5; perhaps TRBD1 as D (5 bases). V shed 3 bases and J shed 9 bases, with 9 bases lying between them. CDR1 and CDR2 (germline): MDHEN, SYDVKM. The CDR3 has 12 residues. CDR3 DNA sequence: TGTGCCAGCAGTTTTGGGGGGAGGCCCCAGCATTTT. Amino acids: CASSFGGRPQHF.

The chain has TRBV2 and TRBJ2-2; 7 bases agree with TRBD2. The CDR3 consists of 17 residues. CDR1 is SNHLY and CDR2 is FYNNEI in the germline V gene. V was pared by 3 bases and J by 0 bases, with 7 bases of the junction left unmatched. The CDR3 protein is CASSEGTSGANTGELFF. The CDR3 DNA is TGTGCCAGCAGTGAGGGAACGAGCGGGGCGAACACCGGGGAGCTGTTTTTT.

The V call is TRBV7-9, the J call TRBJ2-5; weak D call: TRBD2 (5 bases). V dropped 2 bases and J dropped 0 bases, with 16 bases sitting between them. The CDR3 loop spans 17 amino acids. Germline CDR1 reads SEHNR; CDR2 reads FQNEAQ (reference sequence). This CDR3 reads CASSLRVMTGYQETQYF. The CDR3 DNA reads TGTGCCAGCAGCTTACGGGTAATGACGGGGTACCAAGAGACCCAGTACTTC.